This TCR beta chain was captured in a study of type 1 regulatory T cells. Study summary: T-allo10 is a Tr1-enriched, alloantigen-specific CD4 T cell product made in vitro. Notes on the study in general: Tr1 cells had a more restricted TCR repertoire than non-Tr1 cells.

MiXCR, run by TCRdb on the reads, gives a single entry per CDR3 protein. This table has about 59,000 distinct CDR3 sequences, approximately 67% appearing once. Regarding this clonotype: Its antigen is unknown.

Trimming took off 2 bases at V and 0 bases at J, with 5 bases between the two ends. This CDR3 comprises 13 residues. CDR1 is SGHRS, CDR2 YFSETQ, per germline. This TCR derives from a human donor in good health. V and J are TRBV5-1 and TRBJ1-1; no definite D call. The specimen was cultured non-Tr1 T cells, either the whole culture or a sorted T cell fraction (not recorded which). The CDR3 is CASSFTVNTEAFF. As DNA, the CDR3 is TGCGCCAGCAGCTTTACTGTGAACACTGAAGCTTTCTTT.